Listed here are 17 T cell receptor beta chains from one sample, sequenced in a study of blood T cell repertoires in COVID-19 (dated by TCRdb to 2019 to 2021). The library was produced with the immunoSEQ multiplex PCR assay. TCRdb retrieved this table from immuneACCESS and kept in-frame rearrangements only. Not all clones are present; in checked studies, unresolved V genes account for under half, and no reason is known for the remainder. The sample includes some 200,000 clones, with roughly 84% observed a single time. Roughly 14% of the sample is in the top ten clones. The sample comprised peripheral blood. The receptors stem from a woman aged 65 to 85 with COVID-19, enrolled during active disease.

This chain joins TRBV2 and TRBJ1-2; D may be TRBD1 (5 bases). V was trimmed by 6 bases and J by 6 bases, leaving 17 bases between them. CDR3 length: 14 residues. Germline-derived CDR1 and CDR2 are SNHLY and FYNNEI. The CDR3 protein is CASRGGGLVNGYTF. In DNA form, the CDR3 reads TGTGCCAGCAGGGGGGGTGGGTTGGTGAATGGCTACACCTTC.

This chain joins TRBV5-6 and TRBJ2-7, with TRBD1 as a possible D gene (5 bases). The germline CDR1 and CDR2 sequences are SGHDT and YYEEEE. The V and J ends lost 2 bases and 4 bases respectively, with 7 bases between them. The CDR3 has 12 amino acids. CDR3: CASSFQGYEQYF. The CDR3 nucleotides read TGTGCCAGCAGCTTCCAGGGTTACGAGCAGTACTTC. The full variable domain, with the rest looked up from reference TRBV5-6 and TRBJ2-7, is DAGVTQSPTHLIKTRGQQVTLRCSPKSGHDTVSWYQQALGQGPQFIFQYYEEEERQRGNFPDRFSGHQFPNYSSELNVNALLLGDSALYLCASSFQGYEQYFGPGTRLTVT.

V is TRBV4-1 and J is TRBJ1-2; 9 nucleotides match TRBD1. The CDR3 covers 14 residues. Per germline, CDR1 MGHRA and CDR2 YSYEKL. Trimming cost V 5 bases and J 8 bases; bases outside gene matches: 9. CDR3 region: CASSTPGTGYGYTF. CDR3 bases: TGCGCCAGCAGCACCCCCGGGACAGGGTACGGCTACACCTTC.

This rearrangement joins TRBV9 to TRBJ1-2, with a possible D match to TRBD1 (5 bases). CDR1 and CDR2 from the germline V gene are SGDLS and YYNGEE. Trimming took 3 bases from V and 2 from J, leaving 17 bases between them. The CDR3 totals 16 residues. CDR3 DNA sequence: TGTGCCAGCAGCGGAGGTTCCTTGGGGGGGAACTATGGCTACACCTTC. It codes for CASSGGSLGGNYGYTF.

The chain joins TRBV7-3 to TRBJ2-1; 8 bases match TRBD1. V lost 6 bases, J lost 8 bases, and 18 bases stayed unmatched. The CDR3 extends over 17 amino acids. Germline V lookup: CDR1 SGHTA, CDR2 FQGTGA. CDR3: CASSLRRSWQGADEQFF. The CDR3 nucleotides are TGTGCCAGCAGTTTACGCCGGTCGTGGCAGGGGGCTGATGAGCAGTTCTTC.

In its sample, this clone was seen a few times. This chain joins TRBV30 and TRBJ1-6; D gene unclear. Trimming shortened V by 5 bases and J by 10 bases, and 15 bases separated the two germline ends. Germline V gene data show CDR1 as GTSNPN and CDR2 as SVGIG (reference sequence). The CDR3 has 13 residues. CDR3 amino acids: CAWGGSRESPLHF. Written as DNA, the CDR3 is TGTGCCTGGGGCGGGAGTCGGGAGTCACCCCTCCACTTT.

The chain joins TRBV18 to TRBJ2-7; 8 bases match TRBD2. Trimming took 6 bases from V and 1 from J; bases not matched to a gene: 8. CDR1 KGHSH and CDR2 LQKENI come from the germline V gene. This CDR3 spans 15 amino acids. The CDR3 DNA reads as TGTGCCAGCTCCCCCGGGAGGGTAGGGTCCTACGAGCAGTACTTC. It specifies CASSPGRVGSYEQYF.

The V and J genes are TRBV27 and TRBJ2-1; perhaps TRBD1 as D (6 bases). Trimming removed 4 bases at V and 8 bases at J, with 12 bases between. Germline CDR1 reads MNHEY; CDR2 reads SMNVEV (reference sequence). This CDR3 spans 13 amino acids. The CDR3 nucleotides are TGTGCCAGCAGTTACCGGAACAGGGATGAGCAGTTCTTC. Protein sequence: CASSYRNRDEQFF.

The chain couples TRBV28 to TRBJ2-7; 11 nucleotides line up with TRBD1. Germline V gene sequence: CDR1 MDHEN, CDR2 SYDVKM. This CDR3 has 14 residues. Trimming cost V 5 bases and J 2 bases; bases outside gene matches: 2. The CDR3, as DNA: TGTGCCAGCAGTGCGGGACAGGGGGCCTACGAGCAGTACTTC. This encodes CASSAGQGAYEQYF.

The chain combines TRBV2 with TRBJ2-3; TRBD1 might be the D (5 bases). The V gene's germline CDR1 is SNHLY and CDR2 FYNNEI. The CDR3 contains 13 residues. Trimming left V 3 bases short and J 4 bases short, with 8 bases between. The CDR3, as DNA: TGTGCCAGCAGTGACAGGGCGGCAGATACGCAGTATTTT. It is translated as CASSDRAADTQYF.

The chain has TRBV18 and TRBJ2-1, with 8 bases aligning to TRBD2. Germline values: CDR1 KGHSH, CDR2 LQKENI. The CDR3 spans 18 residues. V trimming: 1 base; J trimming: 5 bases; junction bases outside the gene matches: 13. The CDR3 nucleotides read TGTGCCAGCTCACCACGTATCAGAGGACTAGCTCTCGACAATGAGCAGTTCTTC. This codes for CASSPRIRGLALDNEQFF.

The chain recombines TRBV29-1 with TRBJ2-1, with 13 bases fitting TRBD2. The CDR3 loop spans 13 amino acids. Germline CDR1 SQVTM, CDR2 ANQGSEA. V lost 6 bases, J lost 8 bases, and 4 bases stayed unmatched. CDR3 in amino acids: CSVGTSGNYEQFF. The CDR3 nucleotides read TGCAGCGTCGGGACTAGCGGGAACTATGAGCAGTTCTTC.

The genes are TRBV28 and TRBJ2-7, with D possibly being TRBD2 (7 bases). This CDR3 comprises 15 residues. CDR1 is MDHEN and CDR2 is SYDVKM in the germline V gene. The V and J ends lost 7 bases and 5 bases respectively, with 21 bases between them. As DNA, the CDR3 is TGTGCCAGCACCCCCCCCCGGGGGGCTTCGGACGAGCAGTACTTC. This sequence encodes CASTPPRGASDEQYF. The whole variable domain, remainder taken from reference TRBV28 and TRBJ2-7, is DVKVTQSSRYLVKRTGEKVFLECVQDMDHENMFWYRQDPGLGLRLIYFSYDVKMKEKGDIPEGYSVSREKKERFSLILESASTNQTSMYLCASTPPRGASDEQYFGPGTRLTVT.

This chain uses TRBV9 with TRBJ2-6; D unclear. This CDR3 is 15 amino acids long. Germline values: CDR1 SGDLS, CDR2 YYNGEE. The ends were cut back, 0 bases at V and 2 bases at J, with 6 bases in the middle. The CDR3 reads CASSVVGPGANVLTF. The CDR3 DNA follows: TGTGCCAGCAGCGTAGTTGGGCCTGGGGCCAACGTCCTGACTTTC.

The genes are TRBV30 and TRBJ2-3; D perhaps matches TRBD2 (6 bases). Germline CDR1 GTSNPN, CDR2 SVGIG (reference sequence). V was cut by 4 bases and J by 8 bases, with 19 bases left in between. This CDR3 comprises 14 residues. CDR3 DNA: TGTGCCTGGATCCTGGGCGGAGTGGGAGGTACGCAGTATTTT. Its protein is CAWILGGVGGTQYF.

The V and J genes are TRBV19 and TRBJ1-5; TRBD1 agrees at 9 bases. J lost 2 bases, V lost 5 bases, and 4 bases had no gene match. This CDR3 spans 15 amino acids. Germline V gives CDR1 LNHDA, CDR2 SQIVND (reference sequence). The CDR3: CASSPRTGGNQPQHF. The CDR3, as DNA: TGTGCCAGTAGTCCCCGGACAGGGGGCAATCAGCCCCAGCATTTT.

This chain uses TRBV27 with TRBJ2-7; TRBD2 agrees at 8 bases. From germline, CDR1 is MNHEY and CDR2 SMNVEV (reference sequence). Losses at the gene ends were 7 bases for V and 2 bases for J; bases not matched to a gene: 7. The CDR3 sequence is 14 residues long. This CDR3 reads CASKWAGGPYEQYF. The CDR3 DNA is TGTGCCAGCAAATGGGCGGGAGGACCCTACGAGCAGTACTTC.